The clone carrying this T cell receptor beta chain was recorded many times. These data belong to a study of regulatory T cells in long-lasting Graves disease. Time point in this sample: newly diagnosed GD, antithyroid drugs for less than 3 months. Extracted RNA from PBMCs served as the source of the TCR library. To make TCR beta libraries, researchers used iRepertoire HTBI primers and Arm-PCR of CDR3 regions. In the original processing: Taken together, the samples had 62 TRBV and 14 TRBJ segments identified. MiXCR was run by TCRdb on the multiplex PCR reads, yielding one entry per CDR3 protein. These V and J calls derive from TCRdb rather than the authors' analysis. The sample lists hundreds of thousands of distinct CDR3 sequences, about 15% occurring once. The V end was cut by 6 bases, the J end by 0 bases, with 18 bases between. Germline lookup yields CDR1 SGHTA and CDR2 FQGTGA. The CDR3 consists of 17 residues.

This same sample was also taken into another study, of T cells in Graves' hyperthyroidism and ophthalmopathy. From that study: Graves' hyperthyroidism was deemed stable absent ophthalmopathy progression within 18 months.

The sample in question was peripheral blood mononuclear cells (PBMCs), obtained at new diagnosis, from a patient treated with antithyroid drugs. V and J are TRBV7-3 and TRBJ2-1; D possibly corresponds to TRBD2 (6 bases). This clonotype originated in a woman in her 30s with Graves disease. Written as DNA, the CDR3 is TGTGCCAGCAGTAAAACCGGATCGGGAGCCTCCTACAATGAGCAGTTCTTC. This encodes CASSKTGSGASYNEQFF.